Listed below are T cell receptor beta chains from one sample, sequenced in a study of CD8 T cells in ankylosing spondylitis. Via MiXCR, TCRdb re-called the 5' RACE reads, giving one row per CDR3 protein. The data show 36,000 or so distinct CDR3 sequences, over 5.5% seen once. The sequenced sample consisted of blood, either unsorted or a sorted T cell fraction (not recorded which). These receptors were taken from a male donor with ankylosing spondylitis or in good health (not recorded which). CDR3s include the opening cysteine and the closing phenylalanine or tryptophan. A D gene is named only where the DNA matches it firmly. Rows give clone size only sometimes, using once, few, many, or a class for an expanded clone.

v_gene	d_gene	abundance	j_gene	len	CDR3aa	CDR3nt
TRBV6-5	NA	many	TRBJ1-2	14	CASSYSGIDYGYTF	TGTGCCAGCAGTTACTCGGGGATCGACTATGGCTACACCTTC
TRBV2	TRBD2	many	TRBJ2-1	16	CASSSLAGARVNEQFF	TGTGCCAGCAGTTCACTAGCGGGAGCGAGGGTAAATGAGCAGTTCTTC
TRBV6-5	TRBD1	many	TRBJ1-1	15	CASSSWTGGNTEAFF	TGTGCCAGCAGCTCCTGGACAGGGGGGAACACTGAAGCTTTCTTT
TRBV19	NA	many	TRBJ2-5	14	CASSPWRRQETQYF	TGTGCCAGTAGCCCCTGGCGGAGGCAAGAGACCCAGTACTTC
TRBV3-1	NA	many	TRBJ2-3	21	CASSQTQPRTGITTSLDTQYF	TGTGCCAGCAGCCAAACCCAGCCGAGGACCGGGATCACAACCTCATTAGATACGCAGTATTTT
TRBV25-1	TRBD2	few	TRBJ2-3	17	CASSEGTSGRALYTQYF	TGTGCCAGCAGTGAGGGGACTAGCGGGAGGGCTTTGTATACGCAGTATTTT
TRBV7-8	NA	many	TRBJ1-1	15	CASTPASAMNTEAFF	TGTGCCAGCACGCCGGCGAGCGCTATGAACACTGAAGCTTTCTTT
TRBV20-1	NA	many	TRBJ2-5	11	CSALSQETQYF	TGCAGTGCCCTGTCCCAAGAGACCCAGTACTTC
TRBV7-8	TRBD2	many	TRBJ2-1	16	CASSFVTGGNRNEQFF	TGTGCCAGCAGCTTTGTCACGGGAGGAAACCGCAATGAGCAGTTCTTC
TRBV24-1	NA	many	TRBJ2-5	12	CATSDLVETQYF	TGTGCCACCAGTGATTTGGTAGAGACCCAGTACTTC
TRBV12-3/TRBV12-4	NA	many	TRBJ1-5	15	CASSRGSRSNQPQHF	TGTGCCAGCTCCCGGGGCAGTCGAAGCAATCAGCCCCAGCATTTT
TRBV5-5	TRBD1	many	TRBJ1-6	16	CASSLFARGLNSPLHF	TGTGCCAGCAGCTTGTTTGCCAGGGGGCTCAATTCACCCCTCCACTTT
TRBV20-1	TRBD1	NA	TRBJ1-2	15	CSARAQGAAFSGCTF	TGCAGTGCTAGAGCACAGGGGGCAGCTTTTTCGGGCTGCACCTTC
TRBV7-1	TRBD2	many	TRBJ2-1	14	CASSSKRGGPEQFF	TGTGCCAGCAGCTCAAAGCGCGGGGGGCCAGAGCAGTTCTTC
TRBV12-3/TRBV12-4	TRBD2	many	TRBJ2-1	14	CASSLFTGGNEQFF	TGTGCCAGCAGTTTGTTCACGGGGGGCAATGAGCAGTTCTTC
TRBV9	NA	many	TRBJ2-3	16	CASSVGLYSVTDTQYF	TGTGCCAGCAGCGTAGGCCTTTACTCGGTAACAGATACGCAGTATTTT
TRBV5-1	NA	few	TRBJ2-5	15	CASSWQRRFQETQYF	TGCGCCAGCAGCTGGCAGCGGCGGTTCCAAGAGACCCAGTACTTC
TRBV6-2/TRBV6-3	NA	many	TRBJ2-1	15	CASRVGRGSYNEQFF	TGTGCCAGCAGAGTCGGGCGGGGCTCCTACAATGAGCAGTTCTTC
TRBV29-1	NA	many	TRBJ2-7	11	CSSSSGGEQYF	TGCAGCTCCAGTAGCGGAGGCGAGCAGTACTTC
TRBV5-4	TRBD1	many	TRBJ2-4	14	CASSQQGAKNIQYF	TGTGCCAGCAGCCAACAGGGGGCCAAAAACATTCAGTACTTC
TRBV28	NA	many	TRBJ2-2	14	CASVSHQNTGELFF	TGTGCCAGCGTCTCACATCAGAACACCGGGGAGCTGTTTTTT
TRBV4-3	NA	many	TRBJ2-7	18	CASSQVGGRDILPYEQYF	TGCGCCAGCAGCCAAGTGGGAGGTCGGGACATCTTACCCTACGAGCAGTACTTC
TRBV21-1	NA	many	TRBJ2-2	15	CASSAPGRNTGELFF	TGTGCCAGCAGCGCACCGGGACGGAACACCGGGGAGCTGTTTTTT
TRBV7-9	NA	few	TRBJ1-6	13	CASSMRGAPPLHF	TGTGCCAGCAGCATGCGGGGCGCCCCACCCCTCCACTTT
TRBV20-1	NA	many	TRBJ1-4	12	CSARFLGEKLFF	TGCAGTGCTAGATTTCTTGGGGAAAAACTGTTTTTT
TRBV29-1	TRBD1	many	TRBJ2-7	15	CSVGGAGTGVGEQYF	TGCAGCGTTGGTGGGGCCGGGACAGGGGTAGGTGAGCAGTACTTC
TRBV24-1	NA	NA	TRBJ2-6	15	CATSDGRAGANVLTF	TGTGCCACCAGTGATGGACGGGCGGGGGCCAACGTCCTGACTTTC
TRBV7-6	TRBD1	NA	TRBJ1-2	15	CASSSRSGGIYGYTF	TGTGCCAGCAGCTCGCGGTCAGGGGGCATCTATGGCTACACCTTC
TRBV28	TRBD1	many	TRBJ1-5	15	CASSFRDRGNQPQHF	TGTGCCAGCAGTTTTAGGGACAGGGGAAATCAGCCCCAGCATTTT
TRBV5-1	NA	many	TRBJ2-7	15	CASSSLSGVPPEQYF	TGCGCCAGCAGCTCTTTGTCAGGGGTTCCGCCCGAGCAGTACTTC
TRBV5-1	NA	many	TRBJ2-7	15	CASSLEPISSYEQYF	TGCGCCAGCAGCTTGGAGCCGATTAGCTCCTACGAGCAGTACTTC
TRBV10-3	TRBD2	many	TRBJ2-5	14	CAISEGEGQETQYF	TGTGCCATCAGTGAGGGGGAGGGTCAAGAGACCCAGTACTTC
TRBV20-1	TRBD2	many	TRBJ2-3	15	CSASFSGGLADTQYF	TGCAGTGCTAGCTTTAGCGGGGGGCTGGCAGATACGCAGTATTTT
TRBV20-1	TRBD1	many	TRBJ2-2	15	CSARKTGVDTGELFF	TGCAGTGCTAGAAAGACAGGGGTGGACACCGGGGAGCTGTTTTTT
TRBV6-1	NA	many	TRBJ2-2	14	CASRGLAYTGELFF	TGTGCCAGCAGAGGTCTAGCGTACACCGGGGAGCTGTTTTTT
TRBV11-2	NA	many	TRBJ2-5	17	CASSLIQGGWGQETQYF	TGTGCCAGCAGCTTGATTCAAGGGGGTTGGGGCCAAGAGACCCAGTACTTC
TRBV29-1	TRBD2	many	TRBJ2-5	14	CSHDGGRRGETQYF	TGCAGTCACGACGGCGGGAGGAGGGGAGAGACCCAGTACTTC
TRBV4-2	TRBD2	many	TRBJ2-1	18	CASSLGLAGPATYNEQFF	TGTGCCAGCAGCCTCGGACTAGCGGGCCCCGCAACTTACAATGAGCAGTTCTTC
TRBV28	NA	many	TRBJ2-1	8	CASSFNFF	TGTGCCAGCAGTTTTAATTTCTTC
TRBV29-1	NA	many	TRBJ2-1	14	CSVETSTRGNEQFF	TGCAGCGTTGAAACTAGCACCCGGGGCAATGAGCAGTTCTTC
TRBV12-3/TRBV12-4	TRBD2	many	TRBJ2-1	15	CASSFRTSGNNEQFF	TGTGCCAGCAGCTTCAGGACTAGCGGCAACAATGAGCAGTTCTTC
TRBV12-3/TRBV12-4	TRBD2	few	TRBJ2-7	18	CAFSFNPGTSGRVREQYF	TGTGCCTTCAGTTTCAACCCCGGGACTAGCGGGAGAGTGAGGGAGCAGTACTTC
TRBV20-1	TRBD2	many	TRBJ2-2	16	CSARDSGLAGAGELFF	TGCAGTGCTAGAGATAGTGGCCTAGCGGGAGCCGGGGAGCTGTTTTTT
TRBV29-1	TRBD1	many	TRBJ1-2	14	CSVVDRGRGYGYTF	TGCAGCGTGGTAGACAGGGGGCGCGGCTATGGCTACACCTTC
TRBV3-1	TRBD1	many	TRBJ2-2	14	CASCGTANTGELFF	TGTGCCAGCTGTGGGACAGCGAACACCGGGGAGCTGTTTTTT
TRBV6-2/TRBV6-3	NA	many	TRBJ1-1	13	CASSVKIQGEAFF	TGTGCCAGCAGCGTAAAGATACAGGGTGAAGCTTTCTTT
TRBV9	NA	many	TRBJ2-7	13	CASSGTDGYEQYF	TGTGCCAGCAGCGGGACGGACGGCTACGAGCAGTACTTC